The T cell receptor beta chain described here comes from a study of blood T cells in healthy people across ages. In germline, CDR1 is ENHRY, CDR2 SYGVKD. CDR3 size: 14 residues. Trimming cost V 0 bases and J 11 bases, with 16 bases left between them. A J-beta primer mix and a sample-barcoded 5' primer were used in a second PCR of roughly 6 to 12 cycles. TCRdb re-called the 5' RACE reads through MiXCR, storing one row per CDR3 protein. The data contain around 1.5 million distinct CDR3 sequences, roughly 40% of them singletons. The chain uses TRBV10-3 and TRBJ2-5; TRBD2 is a possible D gene (5 bases). Sequencing input: blood. The TCR was taken from a young woman in good health. CDR3 in amino acids: CAISESSAYNEQYF. CDR3 bases: TGTGCCATCAGTGAGTCTAGCGCATACAATGAGCAGTACTTC.